These T cell receptor beta chains were read from a single sample in a study of vaccination and CD4 T cells after COVID-19. One entry per CDR3 protein results from TCRdb running MiXCR on the PCR reads. Here the sample spans 15,000 to 20,000 distinct CDR3 sequences, approximately 38% being singletons. These receptors' antigens are unknown. Sequenced sample: CD4+ T cells from blood, cultured in vitro. These receptors were taken from a human donor who had recovered from COVID-19. CDR3s include the opening cysteine and the closing phenylalanine or tryptophan. The order of the fields is V gene, J gene, CDR3 length, CDR3 protein.

V gene: TRBV11-1; J gene: TRBJ2-1; CDR3 length: 17; CDR3 protein: CASSLGLRTSSYNEQFF
V gene: TRBV7-8; J gene: TRBJ2-7; CDR3 length: 14; CDR3 protein: CASSLAGRFYEQYF
V gene: TRBV9; J gene: TRBJ2-3; CDR3 length: 12; CDR3 protein: CASGGSADTQYF
V gene: TRBV6-1; J gene: TRBJ2-2; CDR3 length: 15; CDR3 protein: CASSGGPRGTGELFF
V gene: TRBV5-1; J gene: TRBJ1-6; CDR3 length: 14; CDR3 protein: CASSSGTLNSPLHF
V gene: TRBV5-4; J gene: TRBJ2-7; CDR3 length: 17; CDR3 protein: CASSLGDLGQAVVEQYF
V gene: TRBV19; J gene: TRBJ1-2; CDR3 length: 13; CDR3 protein: CASRGYRIIGYTF
V gene: TRBV24-1; J gene: TRBJ2-5; CDR3 length: 14; CDR3 protein: CATSATGEVETQYF
V gene: TRBV6-1; J gene: TRBJ2-7; CDR3 length: 12; CDR3 protein: CASSVLHSEQYF
V gene: TRBV2; J gene: TRBJ1-1; CDR3 length: 18; CDR3 protein: CATPMAPQPGGMNTEAFF
V gene: TRBV18; J gene: TRBJ1-5; CDR3 length: 12; CDR3 protein: CASSKGNQPQHF
V gene: TRBV15; J gene: TRBJ1-2; CDR3 length: 14; CDR3 protein: CATSRVGAARSYTF
V gene: TRBV6-5; J gene: TRBJ1-5; CDR3 length: 16; CDR3 protein: CASSYTNRGGNQPQHF
V gene: TRBV18; J gene: TRBJ2-1; CDR3 length: 11; CDR3 protein: CASSPGHEQFF
V gene: TRBV21-1; J gene: TRBJ2-1; CDR3 length: 12; CDR3 protein: CAITSGRNEQFF
V gene: TRBV29-1; J gene: TRBJ1-1; CDR3 length: 12; CDR3 protein: CSVTRTGTEAFF
V gene: TRBV6-1; J gene: TRBJ2-1; CDR3 length: 17; CDR3 protein: CASSGTGGWGDSHEQFF
V gene: TRBV4-3; J gene: TRBJ2-2; CDR3 length: 16; CDR3 protein: CASSQGLAGVSRELFF
V gene: TRBV6-1; J gene: TRBJ2-7; CDR3 length: 14; CDR3 protein: CASSHTSGLYEQYF
V gene: TRBV7-9; J gene: TRBJ1-3; CDR3 length: 14; CDR3 protein: CASSVGTLGNTIYF
V gene: TRBV4-1; J gene: TRBJ2-2; CDR3 length: 17; CDR3 protein: CASSQAVPQGGTGELFF
V gene: TRBV6-1; J gene: TRBJ1-2; CDR3 length: 16; CDR3 protein: CASNRARGGPFYGYTF
V gene: TRBV5-3; J gene: TRBJ2-5; CDR3 length: 14; CDR3 protein: CARSLQAGGETQYF
V gene: TRBV20-1; J gene: TRBJ1-5; CDR3 length: 12; CDR3 protein: CSATRGLEPQHF
V gene: TRBV7-3; J gene: TRBJ2-4; CDR3 length: 14; CDR3 protein: CASSLSSGQGIQYF
V gene: TRBV15; J gene: TRBJ2-1; CDR3 length: 19; CDR3 protein: CATSRATTGGAGSYNEQFF
V gene: TRBV6-1; J gene: TRBJ2-3; CDR3 length: 11; CDR3 protein: CASSEPRSQYF